This T cell receptor (beta chain) was sequenced for a study of T-cell reconstitution after alpha-beta-depleted transplantation in children. CDR3 length: 12 amino acids. Germline lookup yields CDR1 GTSNPN and CDR2 SVGIG (reference sequence). Trimming removed 2 bases from V and 4 bases from J, with 8 bases in between. Preparation of the TCRbeta library involved a method that used unique molecular identifiers. TCRdb independently ran MiXCR on the PCR reads; one entry per CDR3 protein. The top ten clones hold around 4% of a sample with 380,000 or so distinct CDR3 sequences, roughly 15% of them seen once.

The V gene is TRBV30, the J gene TRBJ1-1; no definite D call. Sequences were derived from PBMCs, sampled from the stem cell graft. The sequence was collected from a human donor who donated a stem cell graft to a child with Fanconi anemia. CDR3 amino acids: CAWSPGGTEAFF. CDR3 nucleotides: TGTGCCTGGAGTCCCGGAGGCACTGAAGCTTTCTTT.